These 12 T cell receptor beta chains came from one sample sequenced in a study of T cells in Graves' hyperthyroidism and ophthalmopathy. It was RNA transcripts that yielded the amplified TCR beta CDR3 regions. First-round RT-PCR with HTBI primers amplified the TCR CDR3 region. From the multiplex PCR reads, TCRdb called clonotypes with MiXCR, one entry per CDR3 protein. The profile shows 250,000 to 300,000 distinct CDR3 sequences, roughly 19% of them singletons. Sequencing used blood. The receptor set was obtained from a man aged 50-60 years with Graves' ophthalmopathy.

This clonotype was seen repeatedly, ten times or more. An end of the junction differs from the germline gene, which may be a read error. The CDR3, as DNA: TGCGCCAGCAGCCTCGGACTAGCGGGAGAGGATGAGCAGTTCTTC. This codes for CASSLGLAGEDEQFF. This sequence joins TRBV5-6 and TRBJ2-1; 13 bases agree with TRBD2. Germline CDR1 SGHDT, CDR2 YYEEEE. The CDR3 spans 15 residues.

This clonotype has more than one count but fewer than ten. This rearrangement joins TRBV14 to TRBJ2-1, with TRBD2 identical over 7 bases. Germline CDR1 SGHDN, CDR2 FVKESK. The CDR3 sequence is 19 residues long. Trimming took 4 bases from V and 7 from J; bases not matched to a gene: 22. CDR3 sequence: CASSRQVGGPGHGRNEQFF. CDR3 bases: TGTGCCAGCAGCCGTCAGGTGGGAGGGCCCGGTCACGGGAGGAATGAGCAGTTCTTC.

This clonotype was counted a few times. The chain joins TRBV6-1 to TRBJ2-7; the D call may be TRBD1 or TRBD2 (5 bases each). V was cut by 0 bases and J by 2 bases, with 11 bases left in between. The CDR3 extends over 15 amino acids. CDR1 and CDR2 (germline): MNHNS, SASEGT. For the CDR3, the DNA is TGTGCCAGCAGTGAAGCGCCCGGGACGACCTACGAGCAGTACTTC. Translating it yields CASSEAPGTTYEQYF.

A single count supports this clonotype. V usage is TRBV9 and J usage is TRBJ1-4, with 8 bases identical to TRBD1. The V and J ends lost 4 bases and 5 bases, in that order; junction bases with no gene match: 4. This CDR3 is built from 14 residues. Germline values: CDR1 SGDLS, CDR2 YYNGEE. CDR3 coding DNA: TGTGCCAGCAGCCCCCAGGGGGCAAATGAAAAACTGTTTTTT. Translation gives CASSPQGANEKLFF.

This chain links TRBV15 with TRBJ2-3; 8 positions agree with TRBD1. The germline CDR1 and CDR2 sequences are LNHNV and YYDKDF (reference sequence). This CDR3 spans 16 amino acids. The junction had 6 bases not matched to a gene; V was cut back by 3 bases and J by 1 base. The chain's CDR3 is CATSSIDRGRTDTQYF. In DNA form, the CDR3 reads TGTGCCACCAGCAGTATCGACAGGGGACGCACAGATACGCAGTATTTT.

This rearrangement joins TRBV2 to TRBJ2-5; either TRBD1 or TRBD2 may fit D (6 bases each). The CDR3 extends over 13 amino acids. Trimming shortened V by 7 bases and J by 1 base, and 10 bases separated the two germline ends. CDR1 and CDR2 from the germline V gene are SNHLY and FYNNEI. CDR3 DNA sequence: TGTGCCAGCAAGGGGGAGGTCCAAGAGACCCAGTACTTC. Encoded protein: CASKGEVQETQYF.

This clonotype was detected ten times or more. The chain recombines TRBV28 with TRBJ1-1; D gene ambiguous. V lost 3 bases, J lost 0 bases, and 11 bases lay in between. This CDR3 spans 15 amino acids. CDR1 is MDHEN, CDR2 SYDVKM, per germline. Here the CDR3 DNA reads TGTGCCAGCAGTTTGTTACAGACCATGAACACTGAAGCTTTCTTT. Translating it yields CASSLLQTMNTEAFF.

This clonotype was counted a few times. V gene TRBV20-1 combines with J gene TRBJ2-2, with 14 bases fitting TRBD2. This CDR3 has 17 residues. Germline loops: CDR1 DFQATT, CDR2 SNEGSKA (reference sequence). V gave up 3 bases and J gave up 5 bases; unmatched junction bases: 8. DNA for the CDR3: TGCAGTGCTAGGGGACTAGCGGGAGTGAGGAATACCGGGGAGCTGTTTTTT. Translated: CSARGLAGVRNTGELFF.

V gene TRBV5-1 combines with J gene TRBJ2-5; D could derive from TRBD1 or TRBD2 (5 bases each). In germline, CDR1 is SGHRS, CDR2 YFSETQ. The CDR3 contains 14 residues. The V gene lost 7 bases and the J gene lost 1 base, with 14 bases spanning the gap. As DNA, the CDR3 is TGCGCCAGCGGGGGAGACGGAGTCCAAGAGACCCAGTACTTC. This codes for CASGGDGVQETQYF.

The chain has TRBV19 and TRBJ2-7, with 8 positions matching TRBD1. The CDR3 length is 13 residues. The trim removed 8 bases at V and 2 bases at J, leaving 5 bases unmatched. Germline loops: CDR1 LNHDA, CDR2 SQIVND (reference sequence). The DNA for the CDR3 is TGTGCCAGTGGGGCAGGGGGCGCCTACGAGCAGTACTTC. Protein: CASGAGGAYEQYF.

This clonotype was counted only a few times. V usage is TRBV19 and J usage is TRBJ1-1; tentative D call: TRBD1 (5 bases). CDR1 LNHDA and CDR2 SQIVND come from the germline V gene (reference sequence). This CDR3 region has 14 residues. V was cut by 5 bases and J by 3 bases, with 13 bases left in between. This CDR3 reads CASSRTQGYTEAFF. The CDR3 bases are TGTGCCAGTAGTCGCACCCAGGGATACACTGAAGCTTTCTTT.

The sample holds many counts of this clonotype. The CDR3 sequence: CASSLEASSYGYTF. DNA of the CDR3: TGCGCCAGCAGCTTGGAGGCGTCATCCTATGGCTACACCTTC. This sequence joins TRBV5-1 and TRBJ1-2; D is undetermined. The CDR3 spans 14 residues. The germline V and J ends were trimmed by 0 bases and 4 bases, with 10 bases remaining between them. Germline V gene lookup returns CDR1 SGHRS and CDR2 YFSETQ.